The rows below give T cell receptor beta chains drawn from one sample of a study of cytomegalovirus exposure and HLA in healthy donors. This table comes from immunoSEQ multiplex PCR, and its TCRdb copy is limited to in-frame clones, with some not included. Altogether roughly 180,000 clones are present, 65% to 85% being singletons, with the ten largest covering about 2.4%. The sample taken for sequencing was PBMCs. All receptors come from a male donor in good health and CMV-seronegative. The CDR3 runs from the conserved cysteine through the conserved F or W.

cdr3_length v_call cdr3_aa
18 TRBV9 CASSVALGLAGESETQYF
13 TRBV25-1 CASSATDAYGYTF
15 TRBV5-1 CASSWTSGVTYEQYF
15 TRBV5-4 CASSLRAGPKGGYTF
14 TRBV5-1 CASSFRLAGETQYF
16 TRBV29-1 CSVKGHKFATNEKLFF
11 TRBV19 CASAGIRGYTF
14 TRBV7-6 CASSPGRGLDEQYF
13 TRBV29-1 CSVVGSISYEQYF
14 TRBV5-6 CASSLDRGLSPLHF
14 TRBV15 CATSGRDGNQPQHF
13 TRBV7-2 CASSQVWGDEQYF
17 TRBV6-1 CASSELSGGENTGELFF
16 TRBV9 CASSVDPGFSGNTIYF
16 TRBV2 CASSVLGRSSYNEQFF
14 TRBV28 CASSWWTGYQPQHF
18 TRBV4-1 CASSQDPQGAQNTGELFF
15 TRBV10-3 CAISDFQAGNTEAFF
13 TRBV5-4 CASSWTGANEQFF
13 TRBV6-5 CASTRSANYGYTF
17 TRBV7-6 CASSGALVAGGTGELFF
13 TRBV2 CASSNRVPYEQYF
13 TRBV10-3 CAISESGLTEAFF
16 TRBV18 CASSPRVANPGDTQYF
19 TRBV5-4 CASSLDPDYGGGVTDTQYF
14 TRBV27 CASRSQDRVQPQHF
15 TRBV28 CASSLGDRGNQPQHF
15 TRBV6-5 CASSSTGQDNSPLHF
13 TRBV5-4 CASSLGATGELFF
16 TRBV5-4 CASSFRGSALNTEAFF
16 TRBV15 CATSRDFRAGMGEQFF
12 TRBV7-8 CASSADREKLFF
16 TRBV5-1 CASSLRPGVENQPQHF
13 TRBV29-1 CSVVSGETGELFF
16 TRBV9 CASSPGGGRSYNEQFF
15 TRBV28 CASTLTSGSYNEQFF
17 TRBV15 CATSRAVTGLSYNEQFF
15 TRBV9 CASSVVHRGDTEAFF
14 TRBV7-9 CASSLGTSTDTQYF
14 TRBV2 CASSLRAGGYEQFF